These 23 T cell receptor beta chains came from one sample sequenced in a study of cytomegalovirus exposure and HLA in healthy donors. 60 Vbeta and 13 Jbeta primers were used in PCR. The repertoire was sequenced with immunoSEQ multiplex PCR; TCRdb's copy has only in-frame clones and lacks some. The profile covers under 200,000 clones, with around 78% appearing a single time and around 3.3% taken by the ten largest. Specimen: PBMCs. These receptors were obtained from a woman aged 40-49 years in good health and CMV-seronegative.

To note about this clone: Compared with germline, one end of the junction differs, possibly owing to a read error. The V gene is TRBV5-4, the J gene TRBJ1-4; a possible D gene is TRBD1 (5 bases). This CDR3 has 12 residues. Looked up from germline, CDR1 is SGHNT and CDR2 is YYREEE (reference sequence). This CDR3 reads CASSLDASFRVF. CDR3 bases: TGTGCCAGCAGCTTGGATGCCTCCTTCAGGGTTTTT.

This clone was seen a handful of times. The chain couples TRBV5-4 to TRBJ1-1; D gene unclear. Germline CDR1 SGHNT, CDR2 YYREEE (reference sequence). The CDR3 sequence is 14 residues long. V was shortened by 1 base and J by 4 bases, with 11 bases between the two germline ends. As DNA, the CDR3 is TGTGCCAGCAGCTTGTGGGAGGTGTTCACTGAAGCTTTCTTT. Translation: CASSLWEVFTEAFF.

The CDR3 sequence is CASSNIPSPLHF. CDR3 bases: TGTGCCAGCAGTAACATTCCTTCACCCCTCCACTTT. The rearrangement links TRBV6-1 to TRBJ1-6, with D unresolved. The CDR3 spans 12 residues. The germline V gene has CDR1 MNHNS and CDR2 SASEGT. V gave up 5 bases and J gave up 9 bases, with 8 bases separating them.

The chain has TRBV19 and TRBJ2-7; D gene unclear. V gave up 1 base and J gave up 1 base, with 8 bases separating them. Germline values: CDR1 LNHDA, CDR2 SQIVND (reference sequence). The CDR3 contains 14 residues. CDR3: CASSIVSDSYEQYF. CDR3 bases: TGTGCCAGTAGTATAGTTTCAGATTCCTACGAGCAGTACTTC.

This chain connects TRBV18 to TRBJ2-1; 13 nucleotides agree with TRBD2. V lost 6 bases and J lost 10; bases outside the gene matches: 12. The CDR3 sequence is 16 residues long. Germline V gene sequence: CDR1 KGHSH, CDR2 LQKENI. The CDR3 loop reads CASSPTSGGINREQFF. DNA of the CDR3: TGTGCCAGCTCCCCGACTAGCGGGGGGATTAATAGGGAGCAGTTCTTC. The variable domain in full, with the rest retrieved from reference TRBV18 and TRBJ2-1, is NAGVMQNPRHLVRRRGQEARLRCSPMKGHSHVYWYRQLPEEGLKFMVYLQKENIIDESGMPKERFSAEFPKEGPSILRIQQVVRGDSAAYFCASSPTSGGINREQFFGPGTRLTVL.

The V gene is TRBV11-2, the J gene TRBJ2-3; D is possibly TRBD2 (7 bases). V gave up 1 base and J gave up 2 bases, with 22 bases separating them. Germline-derived CDR1 and CDR2 are SGHAT and FQNNGV. The CDR3 totals 19 residues. The DNA for the CDR3 is TGTGCCAGCAGCTTAGGCTCCATCTTGGGCGGGGGCCCCACAGATACGCAGTATTTT. It codes for CASSLGSILGGGPTDTQYF.

This clone came up once. The V and J genes are TRBV27 and TRBJ2-2; no clear D gene. Germline assignment: CDR1 MNHEY and CDR2 SMNVEV (reference sequence). Trimming left V 7 bases short and J 5 bases short, with 14 bases between. This CDR3 region has 14 residues. CDR3 coding DNA: TGTGCCAGCATCCCAGACATCACGACCGGGGAGCTGTTTTTT. Amino acids: CASIPDITTGELFF.

V and J are TRBV11-2 and TRBJ1-2; 7 bases are shared with TRBD1. There are 14 residues in the CDR3. From germline, CDR1 is SGHAT and CDR2 FQNNGV. V lost 5 bases, J lost 8 bases, and 11 bases stayed unmatched. Here the CDR3 reads CASSLGRDRRGYTF. The CDR3 DNA is TGTGCCAGCAGCCTGGGCCGGGACAGAAGGGGCTACACCTTC.

This chain joins TRBV18 and TRBJ1-1; the match to TRBD1 covers 11 bases. Germline V gene sequence: CDR1 KGHSH, CDR2 LQKENI. The length of the CDR3 is 17 residues. The V and J ends lost 2 bases and 1 base, in that order; junction bases with no gene match: 6. The CDR3 region has the DNA TGTGCCAGCTCACCAGCGGACAGGGGGCTCTCGAACACTGAAGCTTTCTTT. Amino acids: CASSPADRGLSNTEAFF. Supplemented by reference TRBV18 and TRBJ1-1, the full variable domain reads NAGVMQNPRHLVRRRGQEARLRCSPMKGHSHVYWYRQLPEEGLKFMVYLQKENIIDESGMPKERFSAEFPKEGPSILRIQQVVRGDSAAYFCASSPADRGLSNTEAFFGQGTRLTVV.

Only a few counts were recorded for this clone. This sequence joins TRBV27 and TRBJ1-2; perhaps TRBD1 as D (6 bases). Germline V gene sequence: CDR1 MNHEY, CDR2 SMNVEV (reference sequence). V dropped 3 bases and J dropped 5 bases, with 13 bases sitting between them. This CDR3 is 14 amino acids long. CDR3 in amino acids: CASSFRGTRYGYTF. CDR3 nucleotide sequence: TGTGCCAGCAGTTTCAGGGGTACCCGGTATGGCTACACCTTC.

In DNA, the CDR3 is TGTGCCAGCACTTCGCTATATAGGCAACAGGGGGCGCATGGGGCCAACGTCCTGACTTTC. Its translation is CASTSLYRQQGAHGANVLTF. This chain links TRBV4-2 with TRBJ2-6; 9 positions match TRBD1. V gave up 7 bases and J gave up 3 bases; unmatched junction bases: 19. CDR1 is LGHNA and CDR2 is YNFKEQ in the germline V gene. The CDR3 is 20 residues long.

As DNA, the CDR3 is TGCGCCAGCAGGGCGGGGAGCAGGGAAAGGCTAACCAACTATGGCTACACCTTC. Protein sequence: CASRAGSRERLTNYGYTF. The V call is TRBV4-1, the J call TRBJ1-2; perhaps TRBD1 as D (5 bases). The CDR3 is 18 residues long. Trimming pared 6 bases from V and 2 bases from J, leaving 25 bases between. Looked up from germline, CDR1 is MGHRA and CDR2 is YSYEKL.

This chain uses TRBV18 with TRBJ1-5; 9 bases align to TRBD1. This CDR3 comprises 15 residues. Germline CDR1 is KGHSH and CDR2 is LQKENI. The ends lost 6 bases at V and 4 bases at J; junction bases unmatched: 7. CDR3 residues: CASSQGQGSNQPQHF. The CDR3 region has the DNA TGTGCCAGCTCTCAGGGACAGGGCAGTAATCAGCCCCAGCATTTT.

The chain employs TRBV18 and TRBJ2-1; 8 positions match TRBD2. The CDR3 length is 16 residues. The V gene's germline CDR1 is KGHSH and CDR2 LQKENI. The V and J ends lost 1 base and 10 bases, in that order; junction bases with no gene match: 12. Here the CDR3 DNA reads TGTGCCAGCTCACCACGTTCAGTAGCGGGGATTTTAGAGCAGTTCTTC. It is translated as CASSPRSVAGILEQFF.

The chain links TRBV6-5 to TRBJ1-4; 12 nucleotides line up with TRBD1. The CDR3 runs to 16 residues. Trimming removed 1 base from V and 7 bases from J; junction bases left unmatched: 4. The germline V gene has CDR1 MNHEY and CDR2 SVGAGI. CDR3 loop: CASSYLMGQGAEKLFF. The CDR3 nucleotides are TGTGCCAGCAGTTACTTAATGGGACAGGGGGCTGAAAAACTGTTTTTT.

This chain joins TRBV7-9 and TRBJ2-3, with TRBD1 matching 9 bases. CDR3 length: 14 amino acids. Germline CDR1 is SEHNR and CDR2 is FQNEAQ (reference sequence). V trimming: 5 bases; J trimming: 4 bases; junction bases outside the gene matches: 4. The CDR3 DNA reads TGTGCCAGCAGCGGAACAGGGGGCCCAGATACGCAGTATTTT. Its protein product is CASSGTGGPDTQYF.

This chain links TRBV6-5 with TRBJ1-5; TRBD1 aligns across 10 bases. The CDR3 sequence is 15 residues long. Germline V gene sequence: CDR1 MNHEY, CDR2 SVGAGI. The junction had 8 bases not matched to a gene; V was cut back by 5 bases and J by 7 bases. The CDR3 sequence: CASSLRQGAYQPQHF. CDR3 bases: TGTGCCAGCAGTCTTCGACAGGGGGCATACCAGCCCCAGCATTTT.

V usage is TRBV5-6 and J usage is TRBJ2-1; 8 nucleotides agree with TRBD1. Looked up from germline, CDR1 is SGHDT and CDR2 is YYEEEE. The V and J ends lost 3 bases and 6 bases, in that order; junction bases with no gene match: 2. The CDR3 totals 13 residues. The chain's CDR3 is CASSSGTGNEQFF. CDR3 sequence (DNA): TGTGCCAGCAGCTCGGGGACAGGCAATGAGCAGTTCTTC. The variable domain in full, with the rest retrieved from reference TRBV5-6 and TRBJ2-1, is DAGVTQSPTHLIKTRGQQVTLRCSPKSGHDTVSWYQQALGQGPQFIFQYYEEEERQRGNFPDRFSGHQFPNYSSELNVNALLLGDSALYLCASSSGTGNEQFFGPGTRLTVL.

This clone was counted only a few times. CDR3 in amino acids: CSVEVRGPGEAFF. DNA of the CDR3: TGCAGCGTTGAAGTGCGGGGGCCAGGGGAAGCTTTCTTT. This chain links TRBV29-1 with TRBJ1-1; possibly TRBD1 for D (6 bases). Germline V gene data show CDR1 as SQVTM and CDR2 as ANQGSEA. This CDR3 is 13 amino acids long. V lost 1 base, J lost 8 bases, and 14 bases lay in between.

This clone was seen only a few times. The V and J genes are TRBV5-8 and TRBJ1-5, with no clear D. V was shortened by 4 bases and J by 6 bases, with 8 bases between the two germline ends. Germline loops: CDR1 SGHTS, CDR2 YDEGEE. This CDR3 has 12 residues. The CDR3: CASSALVQPQHF. CDR3 DNA sequence: TGTGCCAGCAGCGCGCTCGTTCAGCCCCAGCATTTT.

This chain joins TRBV7-6 and TRBJ2-2; D is possibly TRBD1 (5 bases). This CDR3 comprises 13 residues. The germline V gene has CDR1 SGHVS and CDR2 FNYEAQ. The V gene lost 2 bases and the J gene lost 7 bases, with 8 bases spanning the gap. CDR3 residues: CASSLQRGGELFF. CDR3 sequence (DNA): TGTGCCAGCAGCTTACAAAGGGGCGGGGAGCTGTTTTTT.

The rearrangement links TRBV13 to TRBJ2-3; 10 nucleotides line up with TRBD2. The V gene's germline CDR1 is PRHDT and CDR2 FYEKMQ (reference sequence). With 5 bases clipped from V and 4 bases from J, the junction kept 3 bases outside the gene matches. The CDR3 has 14 residues. The CDR3 reads CASSKRGGPDTQYF. The CDR3 DNA is TGTGCCAGCAGCAAGCGGGGGGGCCCAGATACGCAGTATTTT.

This clone occurred once. The rearrangement joins TRBV5-4 to TRBJ2-7, with D possibly being TRBD1 (5 bases). This CDR3 is 14 amino acids long. In germline, CDR1 is SGHNT, CDR2 YYREEE (reference sequence). Trimming left V 4 bases short and J 5 bases short, with 16 bases between. CDR3 amino acids: CASSRQGIGDEQYF. CDR3 nucleotide sequence: TGTGCCAGCAGCCGGCAGGGAATTGGAGACGAGCAGTACTTC.